This TCR beta chain was captured in a study of T-cell memory formation after mild COVID-19. Study outcomes and limitations: Contracting CD4+ clones lay largely in CM and EM, with CD8+ ones residing in EMRA.

This clonotype was observed a few times. Its specificity is unknown. From the 5' RACE reads, TCRdb called clonotypes with MiXCR, one entry per CDR3 protein. Of roughly 300,000 distinct CDR3 sequences in the sample, less than 9.5% were seen once. The CDR3 loop spans 12 amino acids. The V and J ends lost 2 bases and 9 bases respectively, with 8 bases between them. The germline V gene encodes CDR1 SGHTA and CDR2 FQGNSA. The material sequenced was PBMCs or a T cell subset sorted from them (not recorded which). This sequence was found in a man aged 18 to 29 who had mild COVID-19 (a few samples of this study predate the infection). Cell type and time point are not known. This sequence joins TRBV7-2 and TRBJ2-1; D gene ambiguous. The CDR3 DNA follows: TGTGCCAGCAGCTTATCCCCATTTGAGCAGTTCTTC. Protein product: CASSLSPFEQFF.